This T cell receptor beta chain derives from a study of blood T cell repertoires in COVID-19. The overall study: Nucleic acid was either cDNA or gDNA, and it came from T cells, B-cell-depleted T cells, or PBMCs.

The authors' processing: For nucleated cells, counts were estimated from reference gene primer amplification. Clones were read by immunoSEQ multiplex PCR, and TCRdb kept only the in-frame ones, dropping some. For V, J and clone size, that table is used; D and trimming come from the DNA. The repertoire holds under 450,000 clones, with 80% to 90% as singletons. Seattle-derived patients entered the study during active infection and were followed longitudinally. The CDR3 runs 15 residues. Germline V gives CDR1 LGHNA, CDR2 YNFKEQ. V dropped 4 bases and J dropped 0 bases, with 12 bases sitting between them.

The genes are TRBV4-2 and TRBJ1-1; tentatively, D is TRBD1 (5 bases). This receptor was taken from a woman aged 60-70 years with COVID-19, enrolled during active disease. Material: peripheral blood. The CDR3 coding sequence is TGTGCCAGCAGCCCAAGGGGAATCATGAACACTGAAGCTTTCTTT. It yields the protein CASSPRGIMNTEAFF.